This T cell receptor beta chain stems from a study of siplizumab effects on memory and regulatory T cells (dated by TCRdb to about 2019). In the study overall: The effect of the anti-CD2 antibody siplizumab on alloreactive T-cell subsets was examined in allogeneic mixed lymphocyte reactions constructed from human PBMCs.

The library was generated by the immunoSEQ multiplex PCR assay. Each sample had about 10^5 TCR templates assayed by the deep sequencing platform. Genomic DNA extracted from sorted T cells was used for TCRbeta CDR3 sequencing. Per the original workflow: Clonal analysis of TCRbeta CDR3 data was done in the R programming language. Alloreactive CD4+ and CD8+ clones were defined by comparing unstimulated samples with post-reaction CFSE-low samples. Regulatory or non-regulatory origin was assigned to alloreactive CD4+ clones by matching of sequences to sorted unstimulated Treg and non-Treg repertoires. Not all clones reach the TCRdb copy of this immuneACCESS table, which keeps in-frame sequences only. Checked studies attribute under half of the gap to unresolved V genes and leave the rest unexplained. V, J and clone size reflect that table, while D and trimming were determined from the DNA. The sample yields 100,000 or so clones; roughly 92% were counted once. Under 0.7% of the sample goes to the ten largest clones.

TCRbeta CDR3 sequencing was performed on sorted unstimulated T cells and on proliferating T cells recovered from mixed lymphocyte reactions. Fresh whole blood from approximately ten HLA-typed healthy donors was used to isolate PBMCs. To map where alloreactive clones came from, CD4+ regulatory T cells in the unstimulated state were FACS-sorted. Broader findings and caveats from the paper: No functional confirmation was obtained for the suppressive function of proliferating Tregs from siplizumab cultures. Compared with memory T cells, unstimulated naive T cells appeared more diverse, and naive cells seemed to make a substantial contribution to the alloresponse. A naive or memory phenotype could not be assigned to roughly 75-97% of proliferating CD4+ or CD8+ clones. Sequences below about 10^-5 frequency were poorly captured, so only a minor fraction of alloreactive clones could be mapped to unstimulated subsets. Among mappable alloreactive CD4+ clones, an average Treg-derived fraction of over 60% was observed with siplizumab, compared with approximately 26% in control reactions. The cumulative frequency of alloreactive sequences that could be traced back to unstimulated CD4+ memory T cells was significantly reduced by siplizumab.

With regard to this clone: Its antigen remains undetermined. Within one base of it there is no much larger clone, and no base qualities were kept.

The CDR3 runs 13 residues from the cysteine to the phenylalanine. Only CDR3 DNA remains: 39 bases, in frame from the first base. For CDR1 and CDR2, the germline V gene (reference sequence) lists SGHKS and YYEKEE. The V and J ends are trimmed by 4 bases and 7 bases, leaving 11 bases between them. The receptor was derived from a human donor in good health. Material for sequencing was Tregs sorted from blood. In this chain, TRBV5-5 is recombined with TRBJ1-4; no D segment can be confidently identified. The DNA reads TGTGCCAGCAGCGGTGGCGGGCCTGAAAAACTGTTTTTT. This yields the protein CASSGGGPEKLFF.